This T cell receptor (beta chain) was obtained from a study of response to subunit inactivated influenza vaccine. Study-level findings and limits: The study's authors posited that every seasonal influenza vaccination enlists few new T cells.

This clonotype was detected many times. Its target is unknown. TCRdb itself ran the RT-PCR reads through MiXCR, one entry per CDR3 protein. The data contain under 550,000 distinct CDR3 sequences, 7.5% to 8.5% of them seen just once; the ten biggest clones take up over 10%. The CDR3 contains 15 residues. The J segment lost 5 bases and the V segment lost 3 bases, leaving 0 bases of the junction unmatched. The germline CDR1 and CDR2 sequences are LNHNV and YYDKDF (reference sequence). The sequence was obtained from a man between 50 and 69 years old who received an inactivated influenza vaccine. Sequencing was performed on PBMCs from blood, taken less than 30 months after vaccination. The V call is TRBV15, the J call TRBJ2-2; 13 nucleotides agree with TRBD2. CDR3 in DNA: TGTGCCACCAGCAGGACTAGCGGGAGGACCGGGGAGCTGTTTTTT. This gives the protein CATSRTSGRTGELFF.